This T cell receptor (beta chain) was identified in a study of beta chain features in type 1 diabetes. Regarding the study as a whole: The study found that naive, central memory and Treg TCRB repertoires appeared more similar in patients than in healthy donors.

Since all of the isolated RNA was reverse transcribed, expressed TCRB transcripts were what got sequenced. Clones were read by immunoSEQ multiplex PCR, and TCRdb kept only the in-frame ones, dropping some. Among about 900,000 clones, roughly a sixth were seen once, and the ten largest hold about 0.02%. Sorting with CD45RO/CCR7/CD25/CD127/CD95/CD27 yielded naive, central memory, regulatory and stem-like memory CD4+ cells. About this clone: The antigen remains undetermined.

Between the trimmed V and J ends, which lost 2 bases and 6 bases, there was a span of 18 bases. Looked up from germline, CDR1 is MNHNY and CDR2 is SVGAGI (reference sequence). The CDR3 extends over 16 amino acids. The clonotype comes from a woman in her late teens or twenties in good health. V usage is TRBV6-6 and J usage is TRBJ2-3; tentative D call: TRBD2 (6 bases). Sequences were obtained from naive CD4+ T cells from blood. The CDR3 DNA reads TGTGCCAGCAGTTACCAACTAGTCGGGAGTTTGGATACGCAGTATTTT. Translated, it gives CASSYQLVGSLDTQYF.